The next 26 T cell receptor beta chains were all read from a single sample in a study of blood T cell repertoires in COVID-19. The data were produced by immunoSEQ multiplex PCR, yet TCRdb's version contains in-frame clones alone and is incomplete. The table lists about 70,000 clones, approximately 85% of them singletons. Sequenced sample: peripheral blood. Receptor source: a woman of 80 years or more with active or convalescent COVID-19.

The chain recombines TRBV7-2 with TRBJ1-1; possibly TRBD1 for D (6 bases). The CDR3 loop spans 16 amino acids. V lost 3 bases and J 8 bases, leaving 22 bases between the germline ends. Per germline, CDR1 SGHTA and CDR2 FQGNSA. The CDR3 sequence is CASSFTGDSRGSEAFF. CDR3 nucleotide sequence: TGTGCCAGCAGCTTCACAGGAGATAGCAGGGGATCCGAAGCTTTCTTT. The entire variable domain, with the rest obtained from reference TRBV7-2 and TRBJ1-1, is as follows: GAGVSQSPSNKVTEKGKDVELRCDPISGHTALYWYRQSLGQGLEFLIYFQGNSAPDKSGLPSDRFSAERTGGSVSTLTIQRTQQEDSAVYLCASSFTGDSRGSEAFFGQGTRLTVV.

J is TRBJ2-3 and V is TRBV5-1; TRBD2 matches at 7 bases. V lost 7 bases to trimming and J lost 4 bases; unmatched junction nucleotides: 9. The germline CDR1 and CDR2 sequences are SGHRS and YFSETQ. The CDR3 is made up of 14 amino acids. The CDR3 sequence: CASRTRSGPDTQYF. The CDR3 DNA sequence: TGCGCCAGCCGGACTAGATCCGGCCCAGATACGCAGTATTTT.

This clone has a handful of counts. This CDR3 reads CASSQQGFADSPLHF. CDR3 sequence (DNA): TGTGCCAGTAGCCAACAGGGGTTTGCCGATTCACCCCTCCACTTT. The J gene is TRBJ1-6, the V gene TRBV19; 7 nucleotides align to TRBD1. Trimming cost V 6 bases and J 8 bases; bases outside gene matches: 10. The CDR3 consists of 15 residues. Germline V CDR1 and CDR2: LNHDA, SQIVND (reference sequence).

The chain recombines TRBV27 with TRBJ1-1; D is undetermined. The CDR3 is made up of 13 amino acids. V was cut by 5 bases and J by 1 base, with 8 bases left in between. CDR1 is MNHEY, CDR2 SMNVEV, per germline (reference sequence). The CDR3 region is CASSLSPNTEAFF. The CDR3 region has the DNA TGTGCCAGCAGTCTTTCCCCGAACACTGAAGCTTTCTTT.

CDR3 in amino acids: CASSPRTASGANVLTF. The CDR3 bases are TGTGCCAGCAGCCCCCGGACAGCATCTGGGGCCAACGTCCTGACTTTC. The V gene is TRBV7-2, the J gene TRBJ2-6; D perhaps matches TRBD1 (6 bases). This CDR3 has 16 amino acids. CDR1 and CDR2 (germline): SGHTA, FQGNSA. V lost 5 bases and J 1 base, leaving 12 bases between the germline ends.

The CDR3 is CASAQGYNQPQHF. CDR3 DNA sequence: TGTGCCAGTGCGCAGGGTTACAATCAGCCCCAGCATTTT. The chain joins TRBV19 to TRBJ1-5; possibly TRBD1 for D (5 bases). From germline, CDR1 is LNHDA and CDR2 SQIVND (reference sequence). The length of the CDR3 is 13 residues. V lost 8 bases to trimming and J lost 3 bases, with 11 bases between them.

V gene TRBV11-2 combines with J gene TRBJ2-3, with TRBD2 identical over 14 bases. Trimming at V came to 4 bases and at J to 3 bases, leaving 6 bases not matched to a gene. In germline, CDR1 is SGHAT, CDR2 FQNNGV. This CDR3 spans 17 amino acids. The CDR3 DNA is TGTGCCAGCAGCTCGGGACTAGCGGGGGCATTGACAGATACGCAGTATTTT. Translating it yields CASSSGLAGALTDTQYF.

The chain links TRBV5-5 to TRBJ1-4; D is undetermined. The length of the CDR3 is 14 residues. V was shortened by 0 bases and J by 4 bases, with 7 bases between the two germline ends. CDR1 is SGHKS and CDR2 is YYEKEE in the germline V gene (reference sequence). CDR3 nucleotide sequence: TGTGCCAGCAGCTTGGGAGGCAATAATGAAAAACTGTTTTTT. Translated, it gives CASSLGGNNEKLFF.

V usage is TRBV9 and J usage is TRBJ1-2; perhaps TRBD1 as D (5 bases). V lost 1 base and J lost 0, with 10 bases in between. The germline V gene has CDR1 SGDLS and CDR2 YYNGEE. This CDR3 region has 15 residues. This CDR3 is CASSVIRVANYGYTF. The CDR3 DNA is TGTGCCAGCAGCGTAATCAGGGTAGCTAACTATGGCTACACCTTC.

This clone has ten or more counts. The chain uses TRBV5-4 and TRBJ1-4, with a possible D match to TRBD1 (6 bases). The V end was cut by 0 bases, the J end by 8 bases, with 11 bases between. The CDR3 totals 14 residues. Looked up from germline, CDR1 is SGHNT and CDR2 is YYREEE (reference sequence). The chain's CDR3 is CASSLDRAREKLFF. Here the CDR3 DNA reads TGTGCCAGCAGCTTGGACAGGGCACGGGAAAAACTGTTTTTT. The whole variable domain, remainder taken from reference TRBV5-4 and TRBJ1-4, is ETGVTQSPTHLIKTRGQQVTLRCSSQSGHNTVSWYQQALGQGPQFIFQYYREEENGRGNFPPRFSGLQFPNYSSELNVNALELDDSALYLCASSLDRAREKLFFGSGTQLSVL.

This chain links TRBV18 with TRBJ2-3, with TRBD1 identical over 12 bases. The CDR3 length is 17 residues. V gave up 5 bases and J gave up 7 bases; unmatched junction bases: 13. The germline CDR1 and CDR2 sequences are KGHSH and LQKENI. The CDR3, as DNA: TGTGCCAGCTCAGCCAATCCGGGACAGGGGGCGGCGTATACGCAGTATTTT. Translating it yields CASSANPGQGAAYTQYF. Variable domain in full (rest from reference TRBV18 and TRBJ2-3): NAGVMQNPRHLVRRRGQEARLRCSPMKGHSHVYWYRQLPEEGLKFMVYLQKENIIDESGMPKERFSAEFPKEGPSILRIQQVVRGDSAAYFCASSANPGQGAAYTQYFGPGTRLTVL.

The gene calls are TRBV3-1 (or the pseudogene TRBV3-2) and TRBJ2-4, with D perhaps matching TRBD1 (6 bases). The V gene lost 0 bases and the J gene lost 8 bases, with 23 bases spanning the gap. Germline values: CDR1 LGHDT, CDR2 YNNKEL (reference sequence). The CDR3 runs 18 residues. The DNA for the CDR3 is TGTGCCAGCAGCCAAGACTCTTCCAGGGGCGATTTACTAGACATTCAGTACTTC. Translation: CASSQDSSRGDLLDIQYF.

The chain uses TRBV20-1 and TRBJ2-7, with D maybe TRBD1 (6 bases). Trimming took off 6 bases at V and 4 bases at J, with 10 bases between the two ends. This CDR3 has 11 amino acids. Per germline, CDR1 DFQATT and CDR2 SNEGSKA (reference sequence). The chain's CDR3 is CSAETGYEQYF. CDR3 sequence (DNA): TGCAGTGCCGAGACAGGATACGAGCAGTACTTC.

To note about this clone: The limits of the CDR3 on the DNA are not certain, so only TCRdb's listed CDR3 is given. The gene calls are TRBV7-9 and TRBJ1-4; the DNA was not compared with TRBD1, the D call given in the table. The CDR3 numbers 14 amino acids, ends counted. Germline V gene data show CDR1 as SEHNR and CDR2 as FQNEAQ (reference sequence). The CDR3 sequence: CASSILAVNEKLFF.

This clone showed up just once. This rearrangement joins TRBV7-2 to TRBJ2-2; weak D call: TRBD2 (5 bases). CDR1 and CDR2 (germline): SGHTA, FQGNSA. V dropped 0 bases and J dropped 0 bases, with 8 bases sitting between them. The CDR3 has 16 amino acids. The CDR3 sequence: CASSLAPRANTGELFF. The CDR3, as DNA: TGTGCCAGCAGCTTAGCGCCGAGGGCGAACACCGGGGAGCTGTTTTTT.

The sample holds many counts of this clone. This chain joins TRBV20-1 and TRBJ2-1, with a possible D match to TRBD1 (5 bases). CDR1 is DFQATT and CDR2 is SNEGSKA in the germline V gene (reference sequence). Trimming removed 7 bases from V and 7 bases from J, with 8 bases in between. CDR3 size: 10 residues. The DNA of the CDR3 is TGCAGTGTAGGGGAAAATGAGCAGTTCTTC. Protein product: CSVGENEQFF.

Here the CDR3 DNA reads TGTGCCAGCAGACCAGCCGGGACACCAGGCGGGGAGCTGTTTTTT. Amino acids: CASRPAGTPGGELFF. The chain combines TRBV7-3 with TRBJ2-2, with D tentatively TRBD1 (6 bases). Germline-derived CDR1 and CDR2 are SGHTA and FQGTGA. V dropped 6 bases and J dropped 7 bases, with 18 bases sitting between them. The CDR3 runs to 15 residues. The full variable domain, completed using reference TRBV7-3 and TRBJ2-2, is GAGVSQTPSNKVTEKGKYVELRCDPISGHTALYWYRQSLGQGPEFLIYFQGTGAADDSGLPNDRFFAVRPEGSVSTLKIQRTERGDSAVYLCASRPAGTPGGELFFGEGSRLTVL.

This chain uses TRBV29-1 with TRBJ2-2; D may be TRBD2 (6 bases). Per the germline V gene, CDR1 is SQVTM and CDR2 is ANQGSEA. The CDR3 is 16 residues long. Trimming took 3 bases from V and 8 from J, leaving 22 bases between them. In DNA, the CDR3 is TGCAGCGTTGATCCCCGGGACTCCTCTAGGACTGGGGAGCTGTTTTTT. Amino acid sequence: CSVDPRDSSRTGELFF.

This clone has a single count. The rearrangement joins TRBV19 to TRBJ2-5; 10 positions match TRBD1. Germline V gene lookup returns CDR1 LNHDA and CDR2 SQIVND (reference sequence). This CDR3 is built from 14 residues. V was pared by 10 bases and J by 5 bases, with 10 bases of the junction left unmatched. CDR3 nucleotide sequence: TGTGCCACCCGCATCCGACAGGGGGCGGAGACCCAGTACTTC. Translating it yields CATRIRQGAETQYF. Together with reference TRBV19 and TRBJ2-5, the CDR3 gives the full variable domain: DGGITQSPKYLFRKEGQNVTLSCEQNLNHDAMYWYRQDPGQGLRLIYYSQIVNDFQKGDIAEGYSVSREKKESFPLTVTSAQKNPTAFYLCATRIRQGAETQYFGPGTRLLVL.

This rearrangement joins TRBV27 to TRBJ2-7, with D perhaps TRBD2 (6 bases). The CDR3 spans 12 residues. CDR1 MNHEY and CDR2 SMNVEV come from the germline V gene (reference sequence). The ends were cut back, 5 bases at V and 7 bases at J, with 12 bases in the middle. The CDR3 protein is CASSLTAGEQYF. CDR3 DNA: TGTGCCAGCAGTCTAACCGCGGGGGAGCAGTACTTC.

The rearrangement joins TRBV7-9 to TRBJ2-2; 7 nucleotides agree with TRBD1. With 3 bases clipped from V and 2 bases from J, the junction kept 6 bases outside the gene matches. The CDR3 has 16 residues. Germline values: CDR1 SEHNR, CDR2 FQNEAQ (reference sequence). The CDR3 DNA follows: TGTGCCAGCAGCTTCACCCGGGACAGTAACACCGGGGAGCTGTTTTTT. As protein: CASSFTRDSNTGELFF.

The rearrangement uses TRBV28 and TRBJ2-6; D unclear. Germline loops: CDR1 MDHEN, CDR2 SYDVKM. V lost 3 bases to trimming and J lost 1 base, with 7 bases between them. This CDR3 has 15 amino acids. For the CDR3, the DNA is TGTGCCAGCAGTTTTTCAGGTTCTGGGGCCAACGTCCTGACTTTC. Amino acids: CASSFSGSGANVLTF.

V and J are TRBV4-3 and TRBJ2-1, with TRBD2 matching 12 bases. The germline V gene encodes CDR1 LGHNA and CDR2 YSLEER. Trimming removed 0 bases from V and 6 bases from J; junction bases left unmatched: 3. This CDR3 contains 16 residues. Here the CDR3 reads CASSQDLAGGRNEQFF. The DNA for the CDR3 is TGCGCCAGCAGCCAAGATCTAGCGGGGGGGCGCAATGAGCAGTTCTTC.

J is TRBJ2-7 and V is TRBV15; 7 nucleotides align to TRBD1. In germline, CDR1 is LNHNV, CDR2 YYDKDF (reference sequence). The junction had 12 bases not matched to a gene; V was cut back by 5 bases and J by 2 bases. The CDR3 sequence is 16 residues long. In nucleotides, the CDR3 is TGTGCCACCAGCTTAGGGGGCCCCGGAACCACCTACGAGCAGTACTTC. Encoded protein: CATSLGGPGTTYEQYF.

This clone has just a few counts. V is TRBV4-3 and J is TRBJ1-4; a weak D match, TRBD1 (5 bases). V was cut by 2 bases and J by 5 bases, with 18 bases left in between. CDR3 size: 17 residues. Germline V lookup: CDR1 LGHNA, CDR2 YSLEER. The chain's CDR3 is CASSQHRQMGGNEKLFF. The CDR3 coding sequence is TGCGCCAGCAGCCAACACCGCCAAATGGGGGGGAATGAAAAACTGTTTTTT.

The chain carries TRBV4-3 and TRBJ1-1, with D possibly TRBD1 on 6 matching bases. Trimming left V 0 bases short and J 1 base short, with 12 bases between. This CDR3 comprises 16 residues. CDR1 LGHNA and CDR2 YSLEER come from the germline V gene. The CDR3, as DNA: TGCGCCAGCAGCCAAGATCAGGGGACGAGGAACACTGAAGCTTTCTTT. It yields the protein CASSQDQGTRNTEAFF.